These 3 T cell receptor beta chains came from one sample sequenced in a study of cytomegalovirus exposure and HLA in healthy donors. The primer mix had 60 Vbeta and 13 Jbeta primers. Measured with immunoSEQ multiplex PCR; TCRdb has only the in-frame clones, and not every one. Of over 110,000 clones listed, around 82% were seen once; the top ten hold about 2.5%. The sample comprised PBMCs. The source is a woman in her late teens or twenties in good health and CMV-seropositive.

The V gene is TRBV9, the J gene TRBJ1-4; 7 bases align to TRBD1. V gave up 2 bases and J gave up 5 bases; unmatched junction bases: 6. This CDR3 contains 15 residues. Germline-derived CDR1 and CDR2 are SGDLS and YYNGEE. CDR3 residues: CASSVTRGSNEKLFF. CDR3 sequence (DNA): TGTGCCAGCAGCGTGACCAGGGGGTCAAATGAAAAACTGTTTTTT.

The chain joins TRBV7-2 to TRBJ2-7, with 7 nucleotides matching TRBD1. The CDR3 has 15 residues. V lost 5 bases, J lost 2 bases, and 9 bases stayed unmatched. CDR1 and CDR2 from the germline V gene are SGHTA and FQGNSA. In DNA, the CDR3 is TGTGCCAGCAGCCTAGACAGGGCAAATACCTACGAGCAGTACTTC. Translated: CASSLDRANTYEQYF.

This chain links TRBV11-2 with TRBJ2-5, with 7 bases identical to TRBD2. The J segment lost 0 bases and the V segment lost 1 base, leaving 11 bases of the junction unmatched. Germline V CDR1 and CDR2: SGHAT, FQNNGV. The CDR3 runs to 18 residues. Here the CDR3 DNA reads TGTGCCAGCAGCTTAGTTGGGGCTAGCGGTGTGTACCAAGAGACCCAGTACTTC. Protein: CASSLVGASGVYQETQYF. Full variable domain (rest looked up from reference TRBV11-2 and TRBJ2-5): EAGVAQSPRYKIIEKRQSVAFWCNPISGHATLYWYQQILGQGPKLLIQFQNNGVVDDSQLPKDRFSAERLKGVDSTLKIQPAKLEDSAVYLCASSLVGASGVYQETQYFGPGTRLLVL.